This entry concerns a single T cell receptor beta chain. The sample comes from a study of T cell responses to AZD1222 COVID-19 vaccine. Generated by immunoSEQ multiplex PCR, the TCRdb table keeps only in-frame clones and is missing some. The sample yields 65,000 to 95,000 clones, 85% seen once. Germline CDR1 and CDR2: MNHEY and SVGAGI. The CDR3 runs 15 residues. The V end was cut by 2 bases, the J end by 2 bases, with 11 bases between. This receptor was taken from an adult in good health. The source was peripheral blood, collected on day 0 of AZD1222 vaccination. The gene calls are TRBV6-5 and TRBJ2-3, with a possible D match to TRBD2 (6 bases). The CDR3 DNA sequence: TGTGCCAGCAGTTACGGGGTAGCGGCCACAGATACGCAGTATTTT. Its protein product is CASSYGVAATDTQYF.